The entry below gives a single T cell receptor (beta chain) sequence along with its context. The antigen is unknown. The data were taken from a study of cytomegalovirus exposure and HLA in healthy donors. Study-level information: Early released data had about 80 million unique TCRs, all coming from HLA-typed donors. Study results and caveats: Presence/absence analyses assumed roughly uniform sequencing depth across donors. A previous analysis found most TCR beta V segments productive roughly 87% or roughly 30% of the time. There were 150 to 200 TCR beta chains listed as cytomegalovirus-associated.

Germline V gene data show CDR1 as SGHRS and CDR2 as YFSETQ. Trimming pared 1 base from V and 7 bases from J, leaving 15 bases between. The CDR3 contains 16 residues. A multiplex PCR was run with 60 Vbeta primers and 13 Jbeta primers. Assay: immunoSEQ multiplex PCR; the TCRdb copy retains only in-frame clones and omits some. Of approximately 37,000 clones listed, 80% were seen once; the top ten hold approximately 6%. The sample comprised PBMCs. This receptor was identified in a male donor in good health and CMV-seronegative. The chain is built from TRBV5-1 and TRBJ1-6, with D maybe TRBD1 (5 bases). Here the CDR3 DNA reads TGCGCCAGCAGCTTGCAGGGAGGGCGAGGCAATTCACCCCTCCACTTT. As protein: CASSLQGGRGNSPLHF.